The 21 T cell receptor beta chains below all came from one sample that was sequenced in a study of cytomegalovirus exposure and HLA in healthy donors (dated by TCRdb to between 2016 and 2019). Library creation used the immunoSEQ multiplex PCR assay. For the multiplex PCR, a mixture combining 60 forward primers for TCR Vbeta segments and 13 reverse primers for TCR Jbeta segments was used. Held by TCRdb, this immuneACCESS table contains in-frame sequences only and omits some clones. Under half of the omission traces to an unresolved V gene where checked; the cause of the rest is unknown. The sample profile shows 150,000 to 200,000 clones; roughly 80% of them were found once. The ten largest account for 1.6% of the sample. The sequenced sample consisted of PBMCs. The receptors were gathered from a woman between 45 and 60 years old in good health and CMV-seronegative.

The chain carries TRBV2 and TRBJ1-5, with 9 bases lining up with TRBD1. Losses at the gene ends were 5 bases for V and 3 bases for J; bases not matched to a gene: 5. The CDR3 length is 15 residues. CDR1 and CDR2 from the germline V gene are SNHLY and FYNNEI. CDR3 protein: CASSLGQGINQPQHF. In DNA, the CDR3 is TGTGCCAGCAGTCTCGGACAGGGGATCAATCAGCCCCAGCATTTT.

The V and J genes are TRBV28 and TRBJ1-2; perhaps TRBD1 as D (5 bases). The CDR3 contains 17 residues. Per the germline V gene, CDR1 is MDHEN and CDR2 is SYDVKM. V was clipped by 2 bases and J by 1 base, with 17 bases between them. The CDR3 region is CASSLDPRDSLNYGYTF. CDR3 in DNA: TGTGCCAGCAGTTTAGATCCCCGGGACTCTCTTAACTATGGCTACACCTTC.

CDR3 in amino acids: CASSQDGWGRDTEAFF. The CDR3 DNA reads as TGCGCCAGCAGCCAAGATGGTTGGGGGCGGGACACTGAAGCTTTCTTT. The rearrangement uses TRBV4-3 and TRBJ1-1; D is possibly TRBD1 (6 bases). Between the trimmed V and J ends, which lost 0 bases and 3 bases, there was a span of 14 bases. CDR1 LGHNA and CDR2 YSLEER come from the germline V gene. The CDR3 has 16 amino acids.

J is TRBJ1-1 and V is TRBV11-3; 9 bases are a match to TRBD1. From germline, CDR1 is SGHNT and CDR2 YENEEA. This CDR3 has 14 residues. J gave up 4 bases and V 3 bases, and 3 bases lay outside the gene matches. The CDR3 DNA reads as TGTGCCAGCAGCTTGACAGGGGGTGTCACTGAAGCTTTCTTT. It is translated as CASSLTGGVTEAFF.

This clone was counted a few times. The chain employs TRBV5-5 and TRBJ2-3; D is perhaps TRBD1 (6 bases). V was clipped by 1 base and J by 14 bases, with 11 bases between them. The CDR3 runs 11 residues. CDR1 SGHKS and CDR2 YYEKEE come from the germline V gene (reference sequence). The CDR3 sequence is CASSLNRDGYF. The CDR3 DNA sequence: TGTGCCAGCAGCTTGAACAGGGACGGGTATTTT.

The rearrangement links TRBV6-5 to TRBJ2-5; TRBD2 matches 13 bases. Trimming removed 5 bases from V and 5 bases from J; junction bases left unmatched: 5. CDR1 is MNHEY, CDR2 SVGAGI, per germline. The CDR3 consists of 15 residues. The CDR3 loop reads CASSKGLAGRETQYF. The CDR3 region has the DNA TGTGCCAGCAGTAAGGGACTAGCGGGAAGGGAGACCCAGTACTTC.

This CDR3 is CASSLEGLSLYGYTF. The DNA for the CDR3 is TGCGCCAGCAGCTTGGAGGGACTCTCCCTCTATGGCTACACCTTC. This rearrangement joins TRBV5-1 to TRBJ1-2, with D tentatively TRBD1 (5 bases). The CDR3 length is 15 residues. Trimming took 0 bases from V and 4 from J, leaving 13 bases between them. The germline V gene encodes CDR1 SGHRS and CDR2 YFSETQ. Full variable domain (outside the CDR3, taken from reference TRBV5-1 and TRBJ1-2): KAGVTQTPRYLIKTRGQQVTLSCSPISGHRSVSWYQQTPGQGLQFLFEYFSETQRNKGNFPGRFSGRQFSNSRSEMNVSTLELGDSALYLCASSLEGLSLYGYTFGSGTRLTVV.

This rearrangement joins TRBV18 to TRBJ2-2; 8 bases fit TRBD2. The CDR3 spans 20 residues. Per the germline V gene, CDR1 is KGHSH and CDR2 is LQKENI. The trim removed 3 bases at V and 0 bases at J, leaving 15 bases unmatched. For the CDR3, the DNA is TGTGCCAGCTCACCGAGGATACTAGCGGAAATAAATGCGAACACCGGGGAGCTGTTTTTT. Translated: CASSPRILAEINANTGELFF.

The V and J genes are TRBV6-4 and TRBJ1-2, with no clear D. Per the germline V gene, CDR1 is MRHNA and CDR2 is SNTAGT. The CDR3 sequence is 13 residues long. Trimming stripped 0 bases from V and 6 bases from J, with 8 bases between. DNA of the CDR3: TGTGCCAGCAGTGACTCAGAGAGTGATGGCTACACCTTC. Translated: CASSDSESDGYTF.

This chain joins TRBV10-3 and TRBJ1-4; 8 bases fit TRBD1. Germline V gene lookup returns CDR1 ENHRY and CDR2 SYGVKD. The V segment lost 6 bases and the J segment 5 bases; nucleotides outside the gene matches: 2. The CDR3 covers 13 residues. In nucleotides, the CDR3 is TGTGCCATCAGGGGACAGGTCAATGAAAAACTGTTTTTT. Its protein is CAIRGQVNEKLFF.

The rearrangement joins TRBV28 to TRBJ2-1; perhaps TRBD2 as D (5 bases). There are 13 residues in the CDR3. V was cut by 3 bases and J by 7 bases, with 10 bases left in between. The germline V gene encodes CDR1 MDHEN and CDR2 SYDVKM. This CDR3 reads CASSLRAPNEQFF. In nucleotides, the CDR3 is TGTGCCAGCAGTTTGAGGGCGCCAAATGAGCAGTTCTTC.

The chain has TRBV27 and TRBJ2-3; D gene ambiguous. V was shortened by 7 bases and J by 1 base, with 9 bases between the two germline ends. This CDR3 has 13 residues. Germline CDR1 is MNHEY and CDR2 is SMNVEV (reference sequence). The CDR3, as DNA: TGTGCCAGCATTCTCCAGGGCACAGATACGCAGTATTTT. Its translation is CASILQGTDTQYF.

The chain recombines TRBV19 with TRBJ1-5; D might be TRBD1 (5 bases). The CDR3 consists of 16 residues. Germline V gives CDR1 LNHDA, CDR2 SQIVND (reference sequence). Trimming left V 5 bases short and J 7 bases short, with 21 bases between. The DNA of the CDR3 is TGTGCCAGTAGTCCCCAGCTAGGGGCCAGGGTACAGCCCCAGCATTTT. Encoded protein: CASSPQLGARVQPQHF.

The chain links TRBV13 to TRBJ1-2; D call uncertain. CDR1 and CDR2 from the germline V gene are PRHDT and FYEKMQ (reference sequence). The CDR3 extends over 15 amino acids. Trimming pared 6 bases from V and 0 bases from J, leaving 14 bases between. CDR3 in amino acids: CASSCPTEANYGYTF. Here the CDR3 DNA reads TGTGCCAGCAGTTGTCCCACAGAAGCTAACTATGGCTACACCTTC.

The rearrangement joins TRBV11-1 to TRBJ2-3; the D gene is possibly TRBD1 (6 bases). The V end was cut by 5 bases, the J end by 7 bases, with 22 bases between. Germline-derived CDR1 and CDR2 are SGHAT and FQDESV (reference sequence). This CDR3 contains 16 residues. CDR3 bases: TGTGCCAGCAGCCCGCCGGGACACCACAGGGCAAATACGCAGTATTTT. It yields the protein CASSPPGHHRANTQYF. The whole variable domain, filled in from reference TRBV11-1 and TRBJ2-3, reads EAEVAQSPRYKITEKSQAVAFWCDPISGHATLYWYRQILGQGPELLVQFQDESVVDDSQLPKDRFSAERLKGVDSTLKIQPAELGDSAMYLCASSPPGHHRANTQYFGPGTRLTVL.

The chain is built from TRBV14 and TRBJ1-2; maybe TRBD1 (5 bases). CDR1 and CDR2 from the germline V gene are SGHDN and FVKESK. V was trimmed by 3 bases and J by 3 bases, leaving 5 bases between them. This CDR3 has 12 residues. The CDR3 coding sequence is TGTGCCAGCAGCCAGGGGCACTATGGCTACACCTTC. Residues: CASSQGHYGYTF.

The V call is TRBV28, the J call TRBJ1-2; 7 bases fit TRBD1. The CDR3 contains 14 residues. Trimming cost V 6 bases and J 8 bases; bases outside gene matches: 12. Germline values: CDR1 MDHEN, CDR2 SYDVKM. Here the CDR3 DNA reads TGTGCCAGCAGCTACCTGAGACAGGGCACGGGCTACACCTTC. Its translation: CASSYLRQGTGYTF.

The DNA of the CDR3 is TGTGCCAGTAGTAAAGGACAGAGTTATAATTCACCCCTCCACTTT. Translation: CASSKGQSYNSPLHF. This chain joins TRBV19 and TRBJ1-6, with D possibly being TRBD1 (6 bases). This CDR3 is built from 15 residues. From germline, CDR1 is LNHDA and CDR2 SQIVND (reference sequence). V lost 4 bases, J lost 4 bases, and 11 bases lay in between.

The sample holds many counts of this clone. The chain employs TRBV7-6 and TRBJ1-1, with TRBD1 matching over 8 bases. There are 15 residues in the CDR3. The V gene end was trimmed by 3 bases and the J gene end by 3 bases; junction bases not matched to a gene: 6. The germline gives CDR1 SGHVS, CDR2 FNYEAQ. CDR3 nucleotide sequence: TGTGCCAGCAGCTTGGGTGCAGGGGGCTACACTGAAGCTTTCTTT. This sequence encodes CASSLGAGGYTEAFF.

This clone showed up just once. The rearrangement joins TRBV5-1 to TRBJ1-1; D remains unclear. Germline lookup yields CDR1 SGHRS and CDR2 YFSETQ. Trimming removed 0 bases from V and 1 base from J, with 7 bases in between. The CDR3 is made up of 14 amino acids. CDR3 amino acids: CASSLDYQNTEAFF. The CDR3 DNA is TGCGCCAGCAGCTTGGACTATCAGAACACTGAAGCTTTCTTT.

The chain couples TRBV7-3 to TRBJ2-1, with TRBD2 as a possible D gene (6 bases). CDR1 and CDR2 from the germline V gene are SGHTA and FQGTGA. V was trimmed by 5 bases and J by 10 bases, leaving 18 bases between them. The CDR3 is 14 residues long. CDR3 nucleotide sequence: TGTGCCAGCAGCCCAAACTCGGTGGGGAGGGAGCAGTTCTTC. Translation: CASSPNSVGREQFF.